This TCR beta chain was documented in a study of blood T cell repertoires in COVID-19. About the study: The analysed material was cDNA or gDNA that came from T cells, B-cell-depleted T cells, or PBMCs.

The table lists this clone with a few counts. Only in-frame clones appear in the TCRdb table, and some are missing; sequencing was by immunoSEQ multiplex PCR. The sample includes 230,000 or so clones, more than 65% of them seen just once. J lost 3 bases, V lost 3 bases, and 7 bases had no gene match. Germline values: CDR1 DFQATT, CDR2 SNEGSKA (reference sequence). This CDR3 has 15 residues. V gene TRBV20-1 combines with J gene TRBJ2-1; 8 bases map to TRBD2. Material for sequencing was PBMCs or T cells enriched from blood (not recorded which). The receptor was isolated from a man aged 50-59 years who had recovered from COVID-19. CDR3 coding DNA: TGCAGTGCTAGTACCTCCAGCGGGAGCTACAATGAGCAGTTCTTC. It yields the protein CSASTSSGSYNEQFF.